These T cell receptor beta chains were read from a single sample in a study of intratumoral heterogeneity in liver cancer. Sequencing used immunoSEQ multiplex PCR; TCRdb keeps in-frame clones, though not all of them. The repertoire includes about 6,200 clones, around two thirds of them detected once, and about two fifths sits in the top ten. The sample in question was tumor tissue, obtained before any cancer treatment. The source is a woman in her 70s with hepatocellular carcinoma. Both conserved end residues are part of each CDR3. The D gene is left open where the match is weak. Only some rows state a clone size, as once, few, many or a class for expanded clones.

TGCAGTGCTATTAGTGAGCAGTTCTTC	CSAISEQFF	.	.	TRBV20-1	TRBJ2-1
TGTGCCAGCTCACCAAAGGTGGGCACTGAAGCTTTCTTT	CASSPKVGTEAFF	.	.	TRBV18	TRBJ1-1
TGTGCCAGCGGGGTGCGGGGGAGGGAGACCCAGTACTTC	CASGVRGRETQYF	.	TRBD2	TRBV27	TRBJ2-5
TGTGCCAGTGGGGACCCGGGACAGGGGACGGATACGCAGTATTTT	CASGDPGQGTDTQYF	.	TRBD1	TRBV19	TRBJ2-3
TGTGCCACCGGCTATGGGGGAGAGACCCAGTACTTC	CATGYGGETQYF	.	.	TRBV7-9	TRBJ2-5
TGTGCCAGCAGCACGGGACATCCCACCTACGAGCAGTACTTC	CASSTGHPTYEQYF	.	.	TRBV6-5	TRBJ2-7
TGTGCCAGCAGCCAAGCCGTAGCCGGATCTGGGGCCAACGTCCTGACTTTC	CASSQAVAGSGANVLTF	.	.	TRBV4-2	TRBJ2-6
TGTGCCAGCAGCCAAGGGACAGGGTCAAACACCATATATTTT	CASSQGTGSNTIYF	.	TRBD1	TRBV3-1/TRBV3-2	TRBJ1-3
TGTGCCAGCAGTGAAAGGGGAGGGAGGCTAAATCATTACTACGAGCAGTACTTC	CASSERGGRLNHYYEQYF	.	TRBD2	TRBV2	TRBJ2-7
TGTGCCAGCAGCCGGGACGGCCTGGATCAGCCCCAGCATTTT	CASSRDGLDQPQHF	.	.	TRBV7-3	TRBJ1-5
TGTGCCAGCAGCGCCACAGGGGTGGACGAGCAGTACTTC	CASSATGVDEQYF	.	TRBD1	TRBV7-3	TRBJ2-7
TGTGCCAGCAGTGACGAACAGCGTCTGAGAACCGGGGAGCTGTTTTTT	CASSDEQRLRTGELFF	.	.	TRBV6-4	TRBJ2-2
TGTGCCAGCAGCTTCTCGGACAGGGTTGATTACGAGCAGTACTTC	CASSFSDRVDYEQYF	.	TRBD1	TRBV5-5	TRBJ2-7
TGTGCCAGCAGTAAACCGGGGCTCCCCTACGAGCAGTACTTC	CASSKPGLPYEQYF	.	.	TRBV6-5	TRBJ2-7
TGTGCCAGCAGCTTAGCGGGGCAGCTCAATGAGCAGTTCTTC	CASSLAGQLNEQFF	.	.	TRBV7-2	TRBJ2-1
TGTGCCAGCGCGGCCCTAGCGGGAGTATCCTACGAGCAGTACTTC	CASAALAGVSYEQYF	.	TRBD2	TRBV5-5	TRBJ2-7
TGTGCCAGCAGCCTGGGTGACGAGCAGTACTTC	CASSLGDEQYF	.	.	TRBV5-4	TRBJ2-7
TGTGCCAGCAGTGACTCGAGGATACAGGGCTCAGATACGCAGTATTTT	CASSDSRIQGSDTQYF	.	.	TRBV6-4	TRBJ2-3
TGTGCCAGCAGTGAGTCAGGTTCGAGCTCCTACAATGAGCAGTTCTTC	CASSESGSSSYNEQFF	few	.	TRBV28	TRBJ2-1
TGTGCCAGCAGCCCTCAGCGGGGGGTGAACACTGAAGCTTTCTTT	CASSPQRGVNTEAFF	few	.	TRBV3-1/TRBV3-2	TRBJ1-1
TGTGCCAGCAGTTCGAATAGCGGGCTCCACAATGAGCAGTTCTTC	CASSSNSGLHNEQFF	.	TRBD2	TRBV28	TRBJ2-1
TGCGCCAGCAGCCAAGATAGGGGCCGCTCCTCGACCGGGGAGCTGTTTTTT	CASSQDRGRSSTGELFF	few	.	TRBV4-1	TRBJ2-2
TGTGCCAGGCCAACGTCTAGCGGGAGAAGGACCGGGGAGCTGTTTTTT	CARPTSSGRRTGELFF	.	TRBD2	TRBV7-2	TRBJ2-2
TGTGCCAGCAGTTTACAGGGGCAGAACACTGAAGCTTTCTTT	CASSLQGQNTEAFF	.	TRBD1	TRBV6-5	TRBJ1-1
TGTGCCAGCAGCTTAAGGGACAGGGAGAGGAATGAGCAGTTCTTC	CASSLRDRERNEQFF	few	TRBD1	TRBV7-3	TRBJ2-1
TGTGCAAGTCGCCTCCTGCCCCCCGGACAGGGGGGGTGTGGCAATCAGCCCCAGCATTTT	CASRLLPPGQGGCGNQPQHF	.	.	TRBV12-2	TRBJ1-5
TGTGCCAGCAGCCTCCGGACTAGCGGGAGATTAGCAGATACGCAGTATTTT	CASSLRTSGRLADTQYF	.	TRBD2	TRBV7-6	TRBJ2-3
TGTGCCAGCAGCCCGACTAGCGGATTCACAGATACGCAGTATTTT	CASSPTSGFTDTQYF	.	TRBD2	TRBV7-8	TRBJ2-3
TGTGCCAGTAGTATGAGAGGGGGCGGCATGAACACTGAAGCTTTCTTT	CASSMRGGGMNTEAFF	.	TRBD1	TRBV19	TRBJ1-1
TGTGCCAGCAGCTTAGGTCATACCACCGGGGAGCTGTTTTTT	CASSLGHTTGELFF	.	.	TRBV7-2	TRBJ2-2
TGTGCCAGCAGCTCGAATCCGACCCAAGGCGGTGAGCAGTTCTTC	CASSSNPTQGGEQFF	.	.	TRBV9	TRBJ2-1
TGTGCCAGCAGTGAAGTTGGGACCTACGATACGCAGTATTTT	CASSEVGTYDTQYF	.	.	TRBV6-1	TRBJ2-3
TGCGCCAGCAGCCAAGAGGGGGAGGGCGGCTACACCTTC	CASSQEGEGGYTF	.	.	TRBV4-1	TRBJ1-2
TGTGCCAGTAGTATTGGCGGCCACAACCTTTACTTC	CASSIGGHNLYF	.	.	TRBV19	TRBJ2-5
TGTGCCAGCAGCGTAGCTTCGAGTGCCGCCTTAGCGGGAGGTACAGATACGCAGTATTTT	CASSVASSAALAGGTDTQYF	.	TRBD2	TRBV9	TRBJ2-3
TGTGCCAGCTCACCAGGGCAGGGGGCTGGAGATACGCAGTATTTT	CASSPGQGAGDTQYF	.	TRBD1	TRBV18	TRBJ2-3
TGTGCCACCAGTGACCCCGGACAGCCCTACAATGAGCAGTTCTTC	CATSDPGQPYNEQFF	once	.	TRBV24-1	TRBJ2-1